This TCR beta chain was obtained from a study of T cells after yellow fever vaccination. Broader study findings: Clonotypes shared by both compartments, CD4 and CD8, made up a small share.

A process of 5'RACE template switching, which added a universal primer site and UMIs, was used to make TCR cDNA. TCRdb re-called the 5' RACE reads through MiXCR, storing one row per CDR3 protein. This table holds hundreds of thousands of distinct CDR3 sequences, roughly an eighth found once. The CDR3 consists of 18 residues. Trimming cost V 0 bases and J 5 bases; bases outside gene matches: 13. Germline V CDR1 and CDR2: LGHNA, YSLEER. This clonotype has only a few counts. Its antigen is undetermined. The sequenced sample was CD4+ T cells sorted from PBMCs, obtained 15 days after the yellow fever booster vaccination. The TCR sequence derives from a man aged 18 to 29 who received the YFV17D yellow fever vaccine. The chain has TRBV4-3 and TRBJ1-1; 9 nucleotides agree with TRBD1. Here the CDR3 reads CASSQDVPPGQGGTEAFF. The DNA for the CDR3 is TGCGCCAGCAGCCAAGACGTCCCACCGGGACAGGGTGGTACTGAAGCTTTCTTT.